This TCR beta chain stems from a study of post-analysis software for immune sequencing data. Unique-molecular-identifier-tagged TCR beta cDNA libraries were used. TCRdb re-called the PCR reads with MiXCR, one entry per CDR3 protein. The profile shows roughly 620,000 distinct CDR3 sequences, around 44% of them singletons. Notes on the study in general: About five TRBV segments, including TRBV5-6, TRBV5-1 and TRBV20-1, were more frequent in patients than controls.

As concerns this clonotype: The antigen remains undetermined.

The germline V and J ends were trimmed by 7 bases and 4 bases, with 13 bases remaining between them. The CDR3 loop spans 13 amino acids. Germline V gene lookup returns CDR1 SGDLS and CDR2 YYNGEE. This clonotype originated in a girl aged 10 to 17 with multiple sclerosis. The material sequenced was blood. The chain uses TRBV9 and TRBJ2-3, with D perhaps matching TRBD1 or TRBD2 (7 bases each). In DNA, the CDR3 is TGTGCCAGCGATCAGGGGGGGTCAGATACGCAGTATTTT. Its protein product is CASDQGGSDTQYF.